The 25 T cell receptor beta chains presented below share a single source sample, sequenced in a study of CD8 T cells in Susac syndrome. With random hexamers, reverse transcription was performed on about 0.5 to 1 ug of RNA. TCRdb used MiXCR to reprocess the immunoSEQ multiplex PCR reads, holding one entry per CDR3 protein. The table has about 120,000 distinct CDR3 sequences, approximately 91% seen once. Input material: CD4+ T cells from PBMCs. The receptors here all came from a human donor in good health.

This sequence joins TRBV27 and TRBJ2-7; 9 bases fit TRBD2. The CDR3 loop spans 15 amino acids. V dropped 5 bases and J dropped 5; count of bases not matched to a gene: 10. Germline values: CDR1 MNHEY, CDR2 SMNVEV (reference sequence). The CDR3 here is CASSPRFSGSNEQYF. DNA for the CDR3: TGTGCCAGCAGTCCACGATTTAGCGGGAGTAACGAGCAGTACTTC.

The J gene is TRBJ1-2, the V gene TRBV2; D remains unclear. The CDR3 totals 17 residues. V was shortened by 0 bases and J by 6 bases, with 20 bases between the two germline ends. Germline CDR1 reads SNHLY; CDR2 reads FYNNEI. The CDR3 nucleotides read TGTGCCAGCAGTGAAGCCGCGTACGCATCTGTCTACGATGGCTACACCTTC. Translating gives CASSEAAYASVYDGYTF.

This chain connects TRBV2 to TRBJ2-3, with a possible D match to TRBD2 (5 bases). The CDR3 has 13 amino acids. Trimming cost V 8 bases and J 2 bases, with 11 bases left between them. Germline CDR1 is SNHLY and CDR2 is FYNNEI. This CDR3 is CASATGDTDTQYF. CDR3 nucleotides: TGTGCCAGCGCCACCGGGGACACAGATACGCAGTATTTT.

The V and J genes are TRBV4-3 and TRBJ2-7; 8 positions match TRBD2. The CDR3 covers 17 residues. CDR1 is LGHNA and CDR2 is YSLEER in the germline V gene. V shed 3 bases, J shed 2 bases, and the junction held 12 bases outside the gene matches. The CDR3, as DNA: TGCGCCAGCAGCCAGGGACTAGGACCCTACCCCACCTACGAGCAGTACTTC. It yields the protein CASSQGLGPYPTYEQYF.

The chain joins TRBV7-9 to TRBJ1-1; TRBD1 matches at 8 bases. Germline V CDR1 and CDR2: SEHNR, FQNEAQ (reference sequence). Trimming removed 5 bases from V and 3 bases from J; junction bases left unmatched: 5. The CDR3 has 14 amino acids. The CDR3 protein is CASSPLGQDTEAFF. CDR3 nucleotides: TGTGCCAGCAGCCCACTGGGACAGGACACTGAAGCTTTCTTT.

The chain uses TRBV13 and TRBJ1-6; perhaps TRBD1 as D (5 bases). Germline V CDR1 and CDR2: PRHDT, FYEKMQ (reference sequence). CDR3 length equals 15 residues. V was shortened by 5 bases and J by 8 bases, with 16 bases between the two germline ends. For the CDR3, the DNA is TGTGCCAGCAGCATTCGCGGGGCCGCGGATTCACCCCTCCACTTT. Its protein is CASSIRGAADSPLHF.

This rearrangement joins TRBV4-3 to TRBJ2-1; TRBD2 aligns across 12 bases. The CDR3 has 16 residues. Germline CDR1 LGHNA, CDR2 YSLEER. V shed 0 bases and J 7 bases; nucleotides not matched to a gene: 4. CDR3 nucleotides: TGCGCCAGCAGCCAAGATCTAGCGGGGGGGCGGAATGAGCAGTTCTTC. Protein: CASSQDLAGGRNEQFF.

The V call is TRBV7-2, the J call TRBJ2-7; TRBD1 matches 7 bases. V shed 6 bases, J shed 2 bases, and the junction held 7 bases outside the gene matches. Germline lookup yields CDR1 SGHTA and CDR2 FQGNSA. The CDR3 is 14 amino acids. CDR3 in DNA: TGTGCCAGCAGTCATACAGGGGCTGCCTACGAGCAGTACTTC. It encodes CASSHTGAAYEQYF.

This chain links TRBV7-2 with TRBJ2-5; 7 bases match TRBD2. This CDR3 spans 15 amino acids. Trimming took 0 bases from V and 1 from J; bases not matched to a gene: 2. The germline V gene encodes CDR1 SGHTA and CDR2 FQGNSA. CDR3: CASSLAGTTQETQYF. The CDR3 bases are TGTGCCAGCAGCTTAGCAGGGACTACCCAAGAGACCCAGTACTTC.

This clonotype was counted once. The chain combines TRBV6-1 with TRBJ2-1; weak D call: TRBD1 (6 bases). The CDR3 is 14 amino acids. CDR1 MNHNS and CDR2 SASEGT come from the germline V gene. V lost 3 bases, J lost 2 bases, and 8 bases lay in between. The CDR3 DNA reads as TGTGCCAGCAGTGACAGGGGACCCTACAATGAGCAGTTCTTC. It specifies CASSDRGPYNEQFF.

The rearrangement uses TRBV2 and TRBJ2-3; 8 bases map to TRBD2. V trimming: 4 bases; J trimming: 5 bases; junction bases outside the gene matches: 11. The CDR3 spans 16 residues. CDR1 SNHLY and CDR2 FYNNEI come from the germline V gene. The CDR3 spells CASSGEQGLELDTQYF. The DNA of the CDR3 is TGTGCCAGCAGTGGTGAACAGGGACTAGAATTAGATACGCAGTATTTT.

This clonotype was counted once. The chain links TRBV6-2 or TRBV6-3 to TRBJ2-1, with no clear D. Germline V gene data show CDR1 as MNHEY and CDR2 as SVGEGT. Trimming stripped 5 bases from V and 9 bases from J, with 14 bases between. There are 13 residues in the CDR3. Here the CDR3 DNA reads TGTGCCAGCAGTCCGACCCCAATGGGTGAGCAGTTCTTC. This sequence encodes CASSPTPMGEQFF.

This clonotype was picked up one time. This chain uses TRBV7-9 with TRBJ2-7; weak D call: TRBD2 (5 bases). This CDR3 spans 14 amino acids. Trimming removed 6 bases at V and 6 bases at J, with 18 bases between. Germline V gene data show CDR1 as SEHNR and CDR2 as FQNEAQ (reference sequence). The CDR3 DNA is TGTGCCAGCAGTTTGACCGGGGTGTCCCTCGAGCAGTACTTC. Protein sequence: CASSLTGVSLEQYF.

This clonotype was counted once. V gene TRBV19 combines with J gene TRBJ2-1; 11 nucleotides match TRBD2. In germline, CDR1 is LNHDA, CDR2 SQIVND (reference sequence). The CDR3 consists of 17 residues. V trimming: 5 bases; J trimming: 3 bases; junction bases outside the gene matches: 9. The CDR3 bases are TGTGCCAGTAGTGAAAATAGCGGGAGGGCTCTCTACAATGAGCAGTTCTTC. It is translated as CASSENSGRALYNEQFF. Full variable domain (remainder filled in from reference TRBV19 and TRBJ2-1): DGGITQSPKYLFRKEGQNVTLSCEQNLNHDAMYWYRQDPGQGLRLIYYSQIVNDFQKGDIAEGYSVSREKKESFPLTVTSAQKNPTAFYLCASSENSGRALYNEQFFGPGTRLTVL.

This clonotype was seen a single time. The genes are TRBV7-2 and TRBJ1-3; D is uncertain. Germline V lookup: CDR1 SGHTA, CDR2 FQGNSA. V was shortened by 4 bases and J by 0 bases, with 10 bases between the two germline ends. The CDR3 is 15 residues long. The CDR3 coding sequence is TGTGCCAGCAGCTATGTACACCGCTCTGGAAACACCATATATTTT. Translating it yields CASSYVHRSGNTIYF.

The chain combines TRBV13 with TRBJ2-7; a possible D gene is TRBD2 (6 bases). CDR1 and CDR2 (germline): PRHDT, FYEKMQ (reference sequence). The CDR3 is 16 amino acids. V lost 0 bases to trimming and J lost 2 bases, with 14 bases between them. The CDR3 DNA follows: TGTGCCAGCAGCTTAGGCCGGAGGGGCCAAACCTACGAGCAGTACTTC. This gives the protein CASSLGRRGQTYEQYF. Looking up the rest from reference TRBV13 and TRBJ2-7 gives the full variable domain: AAGVIQSPRHLIKEKRETATLKCYPIPRHDTVYWYQQGPGQDPQFLISFYEKMQSDKGSIPDRFSAQQFSDYHSELNMSSLELGDSALYFCASSLGRRGQTYEQYFGPGTRLTVT.

This CDR3 reads CASARGPSAEAFF. In nucleotides, the CDR3 is TGTGCCAGTGCCAGGGGGCCTTCGGCTGAAGCTTTCTTT. The chain employs TRBV19 and TRBJ1-1, with 8 bases that match TRBD1. The CDR3 length is 13 residues. Losses at the gene ends were 8 bases for V and 6 bases for J; bases not matched to a gene: 8. Germline values: CDR1 LNHDA, CDR2 SQIVND (reference sequence). Variable domain in full (rest from reference TRBV19 and TRBJ1-1): DGGITQSPKYLFRKEGQNVTLSCEQNLNHDAMYWYRQDPGQGLRLIYYSQIVNDFQKGDIAEGYSVSREKKESFPLTVTSAQKNPTAFYLCASARGPSAEAFFGQGTRLTVV.

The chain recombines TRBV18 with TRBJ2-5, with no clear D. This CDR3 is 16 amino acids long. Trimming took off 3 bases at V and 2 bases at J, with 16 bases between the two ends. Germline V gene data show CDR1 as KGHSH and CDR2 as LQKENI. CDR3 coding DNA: TGTGCCAGCTCACCCCTGGGCGCGCCCATACAAGAGACCCAGTACTTC. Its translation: CASSPLGAPIQETQYF. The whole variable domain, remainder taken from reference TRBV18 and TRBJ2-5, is NAGVMQNPRHLVRRRGQEARLRCSPMKGHSHVYWYRQLPEEGLKFMVYLQKENIIDESGMPKERFSAEFPKEGPSILRIQQVVRGDSAAYFCASSPLGAPIQETQYFGPGTRLLVL.

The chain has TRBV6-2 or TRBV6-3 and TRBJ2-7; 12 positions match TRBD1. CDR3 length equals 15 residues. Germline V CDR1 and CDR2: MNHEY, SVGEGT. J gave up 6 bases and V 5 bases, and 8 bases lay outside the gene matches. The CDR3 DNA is TGTGCCAGCAGTCCAATCGGGACAGGGGGCACCGAGCAGTACTTC. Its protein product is CASSPIGTGGTEQYF.

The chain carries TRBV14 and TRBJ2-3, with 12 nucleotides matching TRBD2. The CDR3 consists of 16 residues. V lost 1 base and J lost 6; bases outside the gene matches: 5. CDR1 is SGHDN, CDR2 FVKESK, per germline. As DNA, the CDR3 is TGTGCCAGCAGCCAAGGACTAGCGGGAGTAAAGGATACGCAGTATTTT. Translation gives CASSQGLAGVKDTQYF.

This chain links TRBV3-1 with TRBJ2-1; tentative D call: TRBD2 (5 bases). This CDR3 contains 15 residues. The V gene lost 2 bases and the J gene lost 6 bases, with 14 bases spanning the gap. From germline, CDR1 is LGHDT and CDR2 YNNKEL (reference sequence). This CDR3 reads CASSQTTGVLNEQFF. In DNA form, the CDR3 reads TGTGCCAGCAGCCAAACTACCGGGGTGCTCAATGAGCAGTTCTTC.

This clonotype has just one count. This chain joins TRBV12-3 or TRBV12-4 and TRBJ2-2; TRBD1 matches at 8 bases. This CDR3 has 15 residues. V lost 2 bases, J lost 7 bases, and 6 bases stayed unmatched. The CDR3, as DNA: TGTGCCAGCAGTTTACGCCAGGGGGCGATCGGGGAGCTGTTTTTT. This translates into CASSLRQGAIGELFF.

The CDR3 here is CASSQDYRGLDYGYTF. The DNA for the CDR3 is TGCGCCAGCAGCCAAGATTACAGGGGGCTGGACTATGGCTACACCTTC. The chain employs TRBV4-3 and TRBJ1-2; 9 bases fit TRBD1. Germline assignment: CDR1 LGHNA and CDR2 YSLEER. Trimming took 0 bases from V and 3 from J; bases not matched to a gene: 5. This CDR3 comprises 16 residues.

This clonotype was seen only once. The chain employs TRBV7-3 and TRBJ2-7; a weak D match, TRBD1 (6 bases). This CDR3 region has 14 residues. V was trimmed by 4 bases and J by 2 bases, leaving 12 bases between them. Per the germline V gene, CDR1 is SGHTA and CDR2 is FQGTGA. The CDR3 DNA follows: TGTGCCAGCAGCTCGGGACATCCCGCCTACGAGCAGTACTTC. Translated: CASSSGHPAYEQYF.

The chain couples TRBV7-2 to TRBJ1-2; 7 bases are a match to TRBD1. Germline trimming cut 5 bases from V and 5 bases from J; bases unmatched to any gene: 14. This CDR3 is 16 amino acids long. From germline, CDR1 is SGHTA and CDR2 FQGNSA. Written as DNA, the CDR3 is TGTGCCAGCAGCCTACAGGACAGGACTCGTAGTTATGGCTACACCTTC. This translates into CASSLQDRTRSYGYTF.